A selection of T cell receptor beta chains follows, all from one sample in a study of identical twins. One entry per CDR3 protein, called by TCRdb with MiXCR from the 5' RACE reads. The table lists roughly 1,500,000 distinct CDR3 sequences, 32% of them singletons. The sample was cord blood. The receptors were sampled from a newborn girl in good health. CDR3s include the opening cysteine and the closing phenylalanine or tryptophan. D genes are given only for firm matches. Only part of the rows carry a size: once, few, many, or a class if the clone is expanded.

clone size | D gene | J gene | CDR3 length | V gene | CDR3 DNA | CDR3 protein
few | TRBD1 | TRBJ2-7 | 13 | TRBV27 | TGTGCCAGCAGGGAGACAGGGGGCAACGAGCAGTACTTC | CASRETGGNEQYF
- | TRBD1 | TRBJ1-4 | 16 | TRBV7-2 | TGTGCCAGCAGCTTAGGCAGGGGGGAACGATATGAAAAACTGTTTTTT | CASSLGRGERYEKLFF
- | - | TRBJ2-1 | 10 | TRBV20-1 | TGCAGTGCTAGTCCAGGTTATCAGTTCTTC | CSASPGYQFF
- | - | TRBJ2-3 | 17 | TRBV20-1 | TGCAGTGCTAGCGGGGTGGCGGCCGAAGGTAGCACAGATACGCAGTATTTT | CSASGVAAEGSTDTQYF
few | - | TRBJ1-2 | 15 | TRBV28 | TGTGCCACCAAGGACCCCTCCGGGGCTAACTATGGCTACACCTTC | CATKDPSGANYGYTF
few | TRBD2 | TRBJ2-7 | 16 | TRBV29-1 | TGCAGCGTCGTGCGGGGGGCGGGCCCTGGATCCTACGAGCAGTACTTC | CSVVRGAGPGSYEQYF
- | - | TRBJ1-1 | 15 | TRBV29-1 | TGCAGCGTAGGGACACCCCGGGTGCGGAATACTGAAGCTTTCTTT | CSVGTPRVRNTEAFF
- | TRBD1 | TRBJ1-6 | 16 | TRBV15 | TGTGCCACCAGCACCACCGGGACAGGGGTCAATTCACCCCTCCACTTT | CATSTTGTGVNSPLHF
many | - | TRBJ2-4 | 16 | TRBV27 | TGTGCCAGCAGTATACAGCCCGGGGGAGTGGGAAACATTCAGTACTTC | CASSIQPGGVGNIQYF
- | TRBD1 | TRBJ1-2 | 16 | TRBV20-1 | TGCAGTGCTAGAGATAGTATCGGGACAGGGGTTTATGGCTACACCTTC | CSARDSIGTGVYGYTF
- | TRBD2 | TRBJ2-3 | 13 | TRBV20-1 | TGCAGTGCTGAGGAGCGGGACACAGATACGCAGTATTTT | CSAEERDTDTQYF
- | - | TRBJ1-2 | 15 | TRBV27 | TGTGCCAGCAGTTTAATAGGGAAGGGGAACTATGGCTACACCTTC | CASSLIGKGNYGYTF
- | - | TRBJ2-7 | 12 | TRBV30 | TGTGCCTGGAGGGCAGGGAAGTACGAGCAGTACTTC | CAWRAGKYEQYF
- | TRBD1 | TRBJ2-1 | 19 | TRBV5-1 | TGCGCCAGCAGCTTTGGGCTCAGACAGGGGAGGTACCTGGGCAATGAGCAGTTCTTC | CASSFGLRQGRYLGNEQFF
few | - | TRBJ2-7 | 15 | TRBV4-2 | TGTGCCAGCAGCCAAGTCGGCGGGAACTCCTACGAGCAGTACTTC | CASSQVGGNSYEQYF
- | - | TRBJ1-4 | 13 | TRBV4-1 | TGCGCCAGCAGCCAAGTCGCCTCGGAAAAACTGTTTTTT | CASSQVASEKLFF
- | - | TRBJ1-1 | 15 | TRBV20-1 | TGCAGTGCCCCGCCCGCCCGGGGGGCGGACACTGAAGCTTTCTTT | CSAPPARGADTEAFF
- | - | TRBJ1-2 | 13 | TRBV6-1 | TGTGCCGGCCAGAGACGGACCAACTATGGCTACACCTTC | CAGQRRTNYGYTF
- | TRBD1 | TRBJ2-5 | 14 | TRBV2 | TGTGCCAGCAGTGCGCAGGGGGCCGGGGAGACCCAGTACTTC | CASSAQGAGETQYF
- | - | TRBJ2-4 | 16 | TRBV25-1 | TGTGCCAGCAGTGAATCTCACGGGACCCGGCCCAACATTCAGTACTTC | CASSESHGTRPNIQYF
- | - | TRBJ2-1 | 14 | TRBV28 | TGTGCCAGCAGTTTGGATAGCGTTAACAATGAGCAGTTCTTC | CASSLDSVNNEQFF
- | TRBD2 | TRBJ2-3 | 14 | TRBV2 | TGTGCCAGCAGTGAAGAAGGGAGGGAAGATACGCAGTATTTT | CASSEEGREDTQYF
- | - | TRBJ1-5 | 13 | TRBV20-1 | TGCAGTGCTAGGTCTGGCCCCTTGATTGACCAGCATTTT | CSARSGPLIDQHF